The 12 T cell receptor beta chains below all came from one sample that was sequenced in a study of blood T cells in healthy people across ages. Then a second PCR, running roughly 7 to 11 cycles, was carried out with a sample-barcoded 5' primer and a J-beta primer mix. Using its own MiXCR run on the 5' RACE reads, TCRdb lists one record per CDR3 protein. The sample records 650,000 to 1,000,000 distinct CDR3 sequences, 35% to 50% being singletons. The sample was blood. The receptors were sampled from a man at least 80 years old in good health.

This chain uses TRBV30 with TRBJ2-6, with no clear D. Germline-derived CDR1 and CDR2 are GTSNPN and SVGIG (reference sequence). V was cut by 0 bases and J by 1 base, with 4 bases left in between. This CDR3 spans 14 amino acids. This CDR3 is CAWSVVSGANVLTF. CDR3 nucleotide sequence: TGTGCCTGGAGTGTAGTGTCTGGGGCCAACGTCCTGACTTTC.

The V and J genes are TRBV25-1 and TRBJ2-6, with 10 nucleotides matching TRBD1. Germline V gene sequence: CDR1 MGHDK, CDR2 SYGVNS. The CDR3 has 18 amino acids. V shed 3 bases, J shed 2 bases, and the junction held 7 bases outside the gene matches. The CDR3 here is CASSEPGTGVAGANVLTF. The CDR3 DNA sequence: TGTGCCAGCAGTGAGCCCGGGACAGGGGTGGCTGGGGCCAACGTCCTGACTTTC.

There are a few counts of this clonotype. J is TRBJ1-1 and V is TRBV4-3; maybe TRBD1 (6 bases). Looked up from germline, CDR1 is LGHNA and CDR2 is YSLEER. V lost 3 bases and J 5 bases, leaving 10 bases between the germline ends. This CDR3 has 13 residues. The CDR3 region is CASSQNRVTEAFF. In DNA, the CDR3 is TGCGCCAGCAGCCAGAACAGGGTAACTGAAGCTTTCTTT.

The sample holds a few counts of this clonotype. V gene TRBV15 combines with J gene TRBJ1-5, with 7 bases aligning to TRBD1. The CDR3 has 15 residues. Germline V gene lookup returns CDR1 LNHNV and CDR2 YYDKDF (reference sequence). After removal of 5 bases from V and 5 bases from J, the junction contained 9 bases not matched to a gene. DNA of the CDR3: TGTGCCACCAGCCCCCCCACAGGGGCATATCAGCCCCAGCATTTT. Translation gives CATSPPTGAYQPQHF. Drawing the rest from reference TRBV15 and TRBJ1-5, the complete variable domain is DAMVIQNPRYQVTQFGKPVTLSCSQTLNHNVMYWYQQKSSQAPKLLFHYYDKDFNNEADTPDNFQSRRPNTSFCFLDIRSPGLGDTAMYLCATSPPTGAYQPQHFGDGTRLSIL.

This clonotype has just a few counts. V gene TRBV4-2 combines with J gene TRBJ1-4; unclear D gene. Germline CDR1 reads LGHNA; CDR2 reads YNFKEQ. Trimming removed 0 bases at V and 5 bases at J, with 10 bases between. CDR3 length: 15 amino acids. The CDR3 DNA reads TGTGCCAGCAGCCAAGATCCGGGAGGCAATGAAAAACTGTTTTTT. Translation gives CASSQDPGGNEKLFF.

CDR3 loop: CASSLQRGAGETQYF. The CDR3 DNA is TGTGCCAGCAGCTTACAGCGGGGGGCTGGAGAGACCCAGTACTTC. The chain recombines TRBV7-9 with TRBJ2-7, with TRBD2 matching 9 bases. The end of the DNA is better explained by TRBJ2-5, so the J call may be wrong. Per germline, CDR1 SEHNR and CDR2 FQNEAQ (reference sequence). The CDR3 totals 15 residues.

The chain recombines TRBV11-3 with TRBJ2-7, with 8 bases aligning to TRBD1. J gave up 3 bases and V 5 bases, and 9 bases lay outside the gene matches. CDR1 SGHNT and CDR2 YENEEA come from the germline V gene. The CDR3 loop spans 15 amino acids. CDR3 coding DNA: TGTGCCAGCAGCCAGTCAGGGGGCGCGATCTACGAGCAGTACTTC. Protein: CASSQSGGAIYEQYF.

The chain links TRBV27 to TRBJ2-3; weak D call: TRBD2 (5 bases). This CDR3 is built from 14 residues. CDR1 is MNHEY, CDR2 SMNVEV, per germline (reference sequence). V shed 6 bases and J shed 1 base, with 11 bases lying between them. The CDR3 loop reads CASSHPGGTDTQYF. The CDR3 DNA reads TGTGCCAGCAGCCACCCCGGGGGCACAGATACGCAGTATTTT.

In its sample, this clonotype was seen a few times. This chain's CDR3 is CASSLARGTGVDTQYF. In nucleotides, the CDR3 is TGCGCCAGCAGCTTGGCGAGGGGCACGGGAGTAGATACGCAGTATTTT. This chain joins TRBV5-1 and TRBJ2-3; a weak D match, TRBD2 (6 bases). Trimming removed 0 bases at V and 5 bases at J, with 16 bases between. The CDR3 covers 16 residues. Germline V gene lookup returns CDR1 SGHRS and CDR2 YFSETQ.

The chain links TRBV3-1 to TRBJ2-4; TRBD1 matches at 7 bases. Unmatched junction bases numbered 11, after V lost 4 bases and J lost 2 bases. CDR3 length equals 17 residues. Germline V gene lookup returns CDR1 LGHDT and CDR2 YNNKEL (reference sequence). CDR3 DNA sequence: TGTGCCAGCAGCCCCTCCGGGACAGCCTTTTCCAAAAACATTCAGTACTTC. This encodes CASSPSGTAFSKNIQYF.

This clonotype was seen only a few times. The chain is built from TRBV20-1 and TRBJ2-7; 8 positions agree with TRBD2. The CDR3 contains 15 residues. Germline CDR1 DFQATT, CDR2 SNEGSKA (reference sequence). The trim removed 4 bases at V and 2 bases at J, leaving 10 bases unmatched. CDR3 nucleotides: TGCAGTGCTATCGGTCGGACTAGCTCGGCCTACGAGCAGTACTTC. This codes for CSAIGRTSSAYEQYF.

The chain has TRBV25-1 and TRBJ2-5; the match to TRBD2 covers 9 bases. After removal of 6 bases from V and 2 bases from J, the junction contained 4 bases not matched to a gene. There are 14 residues in the CDR3. Germline CDR1 and CDR2: MGHDK and SYGVNS. The CDR3 here is CASRTSGPQETQYF. CDR3 in DNA: TGTGCCAGCAGAACTAGCGGGCCTCAAGAGACCCAGTACTTC.